The next 8 T cell receptor beta chains were all read from a single sample in a study of T-cell reconstitution after alpha-beta-depleted transplantation in children. Unique molecular identifiers were incorporated when the TCRbeta library was constructed. From the PCR reads, TCRdb called clonotypes with MiXCR, one entry per CDR3 protein. The top ten hold roughly 7.1% of the sample, which has about 300,000 distinct CDR3 sequences, 10% seen once. The sequenced sample was PBMCs, obtained before TCRalphabeta/CD19-depleted stem cell transplant. All receptors come from a boy in the first two years of life with acute myeloid leukemia, due to receive a stem cell transplant.

This clonotype was seen repeatedly, ten times or more. V and J are TRBV28 and TRBJ2-7, with 11 bases matching TRBD2. The V gene end was trimmed by 5 bases and the J gene end by 3 bases; junction bases not matched to a gene: 6. The V gene's germline CDR1 is MDHEN and CDR2 SYDVKM. CDR3 size: 15 residues. CDR3 bases: TGTGCCAGCAGTGTTAGCGGGAGGGCCCGCTACGAGCAGTACTTC. Encoded protein: CASSVSGRARYEQYF.

This clonotype turned up a few times. This chain links TRBV28 with TRBJ2-6, with D tentatively TRBD2 (7 bases). Germline loops: CDR1 MDHEN, CDR2 SYDVKM. Trimming stripped 5 bases from V and 0 bases from J, with 20 bases between. The CDR3 length is 19 residues. CDR3 region: CASSPRRGARTSGANVLTF. For the CDR3, the DNA is TGTGCCAGCAGTCCCCGCCGGGGGGCAAGAACCTCTGGGGCCAACGTCCTGACTTTC.

Many counts were recorded for this clonotype. This sequence joins TRBV7-7 and TRBJ2-1; D is undetermined. From germline, CDR1 is SSHAT and CDR2 FNYEAQ (reference sequence). Trimming took off 0 bases at V and 9 bases at J, with 3 bases between the two ends. The CDR3 loop spans 11 amino acids. The DNA of the CDR3 is TGTGCCAGCAGCTTAGCGGCTGAGCAGTTCTTC. It encodes CASSLAAEQFF.

The table lists this clonotype with many counts. J is TRBJ1-4 and V is TRBV28; weak D call: TRBD1 (6 bases). The V and J ends lost 7 bases and 8 bases respectively, with 14 bases between them. Germline loops: CDR1 MDHEN, CDR2 SYDVKM. CDR3 length equals 13 residues. The CDR3 is CASKGGAGEKLFF. The CDR3 coding sequence is TGTGCCAGCAAGGGGGGCGCGGGAGAAAAACTGTTTTTT.

The CDR3 coding sequence is TGTGCCATAAAACTCGGACTAGCGGGGGGGCTGCATGAGCAGTTCTTC. It yields the protein CAIKLGLAGGLHEQFF. The chain couples TRBV10-3 to TRBJ2-1; 15 positions match TRBD2. Germline V gives CDR1 ENHRY, CDR2 SYGVKD. Germline trimming cut 9 bases from V and 8 bases from J; bases unmatched to any gene: 11. This CDR3 is 16 amino acids long.

This chain joins TRBV12-5 and TRBJ2-3; D unresolved. From germline, CDR1 is LGHNT and CDR2 FRNRAP. V gave up 3 bases and J gave up 0 bases, with 4 bases separating them. CDR3 length: 13 amino acids. The CDR3 coding sequence is TGTGCTAGTGGTTTTGGGAGCACAGATACGCAGTATTTT. Amino acid sequence: CASGFGSTDTQYF.

This clonotype has at least ten counts. The genes are TRBV25-1 and TRBJ1-1; D gene ambiguous. Germline CDR1 reads MGHDK; CDR2 reads SYGVNS. The V gene lost 4 bases and the J gene lost 5 bases, with 17 bases spanning the gap. The CDR3 is 15 amino acids. The CDR3 DNA is TGTGCCAGCAGTGCTCGCTCGTTTGGAGGGACTGAAGCTTTCTTT. Translation gives CASSARSFGGTEAFF.

V and J are TRBV2 and TRBJ1-4, with 7 bases that match TRBD1. The CDR3 consists of 12 residues. V shed 6 bases and J 9 bases; nucleotides not matched to a gene: 4. From germline, CDR1 is SNHLY and CDR2 FYNNEI. Here the CDR3 reads CASRGGQKKLFF. CDR3 nucleotides: TGTGCCAGCAGAGGGGGCCAGAAAAAACTGTTTTTT. Complete variable domain (other parts from reference TRBV2 and TRBJ1-4): EPEVTQTPSHQVTQMGQEVILRCVPISNHLYFYWYRQILGQKVEFLVSFYNNEISEKSEIFDDQFSVERPDGSNFTLKIRSTKLEDSAMYFCASRGGQKKLFFGSGTQLSVL.